The text below deals with one T cell receptor beta chain. As yet, its antigen is unknown. Diagnosing involved the use of clinical symptoms, serum thyroxine and TRAb, thyroid ultrasound and orbital computed tomography. The sample of blood was obtained at first hyperthyroidism diagnosis (before any ophthalmopathy symptoms). The CDR3 regions of TCR beta were amplified from RNA transcripts. First-round RT-PCR with HTBI primers amplified the TCR CDR3 region. TCRdb reanalysed the multiplex PCR reads using MiXCR and keeps one entry per CDR3 protein. The sample holds about 360,000 distinct CDR3 sequences, about 13% seen once. The germline V and J ends were trimmed by 7 bases and 5 bases, with 23 bases remaining between them. Germline CDR1 reads SQVTM; CDR2 reads ANQGSEA. The CDR3 has 15 residues. These data belong to a study of T cells in Graves' hyperthyroidism and ophthalmopathy. General observations from the study: It was a median 6.5 months before onset that the model predicted ophthalmopathy.

This TCR was recovered from a man aged 25 to 40 with Graves' hyperthyroidism that later progressed to Graves' ophthalmopathy. The sample consisted of blood. The chain links TRBV29-1 to TRBJ2-5; D tentatively fits TRBD1 or TRBD2 (5 bases each). The CDR3 loop is CSAEAQREGPETQYF. CDR3 coding DNA: TGCAGCGCCGAAGCTCAAAGAGAGGGGCCCGAGACCCAGTACTTC.